These T cell receptor beta chains were read from a single sample in a study of control samples from healthy donors and cancer patients. Clones were sequenced by immunoSEQ multiplex PCR, and TCRdb holds only the in-frame ones, with some missing. The sample carries tens of thousands of clones, roughly 93% recorded once. The sequenced sample was blood. The source is a woman aged 25 to 39 in good health. Both conserved end residues are part of each CDR3. The D gene is left open where the match is weak. For some rows the clone size is stated as once, few or many, or as a class when expanded; others skip it.

D gene: TRBD1; V gene: TRBV28; J gene: TRBJ1-1; clone size: -; CDR3 DNA: TGTGCCAGCAGTCGCCGACAGGGGAGAAACACTGAAGCTTTCTTT; CDR3 protein: CASSRRQGRNTEAFF
D gene: -; V gene: TRBV15; J gene: TRBJ1-5; clone size: -; CDR3 DNA: TGTGCCACCAGCAGAGACAGCAAGTATCAGCCCCAGCATTTT; CDR3 protein: CATSRDSKYQPQHF
D gene: -; V gene: TRBV7-9; J gene: TRBJ1-1; clone size: -; CDR3 DNA: TGTGCCAGCAGCCGGGGCGGTTTCTTT; CDR3 protein: CASSRGGFF
D gene: TRBD1; V gene: TRBV7-9; J gene: TRBJ2-5; clone size: few; CDR3 DNA: TGTGCCAGCAGCCAGGGGGTAGGTGGAGAGACCCAGTACTTC; CDR3 protein: CASSQGVGGETQYF
D gene: -; V gene: TRBV19; J gene: TRBJ1-2; clone size: -; CDR3 DNA: TGTGCCAGTAGTATACCCAGGGAGTATGGCTACACCTTC; CDR3 protein: CASSIPREYGYTF
D gene: -; V gene: TRBV3-1/TRBV3-2; J gene: TRBJ2-2; clone size: -; CDR3 DNA: TGTGCCAGCAGCCAAGGCGGGGCAGGGCGCACCGGGGAGCTGTTTTTT; CDR3 protein: CASSQGGAGRTGELFF
D gene: -; V gene: TRBV27; J gene: TRBJ1-2; clone size: -; CDR3 DNA: TGTGCCAGCAGTTTACGGGGGAATGGCTACACCTTC; CDR3 protein: CASSLRGNGYTF
D gene: -; V gene: TRBV7-3; J gene: TRBJ1-1; clone size: -; CDR3 DNA: TGTGCCAGCAGCTTGGCAGCGAACACTGAAGCTTTCTTT; CDR3 protein: CASSLAANTEAFF
D gene: -; V gene: TRBV28; J gene: TRBJ1-1; clone size: -; CDR3 DNA: TGTGCCAGCAGCTTCGCCGGGACCGCGGGGCTCACTGAAGCTTTCTTT; CDR3 protein: CASSFAGTAGLTEAFF
D gene: -; V gene: TRBV6-6; J gene: TRBJ1-6; clone size: -; CDR3 DNA: TGTGCCAGCAGACCTGGGACGGAGAATTCACCCCTCCACTTT; CDR3 protein: CASRPGTENSPLHF
D gene: TRBD1; V gene: TRBV27; J gene: TRBJ1-2; clone size: -; CDR3 DNA: TGTGCCAGCACCCCGGACAGGGGCGCAGGAAGCTACACCTTC; CDR3 protein: CASTPDRGAGSYTF
D gene: -; V gene: TRBV6-1; J gene: TRBJ1-2; clone size: -; CDR3 DNA: TGTGCCAGCAGTGAAGTGCAGCAGAACTATGGCTACACCTTC; CDR3 protein: CASSEVQQNYGYTF
D gene: TRBD1; V gene: TRBV19; J gene: TRBJ2-1; clone size: -; CDR3 DNA: TGTGCCACCAGGACAGGGTCCTACAATGAGCAGTTCTTC; CDR3 protein: CATRTGSYNEQFF
D gene: -; V gene: TRBV6-5; J gene: TRBJ2-6; clone size: -; CDR3 DNA: TGTGCCAGCAGTTACTCAACATCCGGGGCCAACGTCCTGACTTTC; CDR3 protein: CASSYSTSGANVLTF
D gene: -; V gene: TRBV20-1; J gene: TRBJ1-1; clone size: -; CDR3 DNA: TGCAGTGCCGCCGATGGGAATTTCGCTTTCTTT; CDR3 protein: CSAADGNFAFF
D gene: -; V gene: TRBV7-2; J gene: TRBJ1-2; clone size: -; CDR3 DNA: TGTGCCAGTTCGCAGTCTAACTATGGCTACACCTTC; CDR3 protein: CASSQSNYGYTF
D gene: TRBD1; V gene: TRBV11-2; J gene: TRBJ1-5; clone size: -; CDR3 DNA: TGTGCCAGCAGCCCCGACAGGGATCAGCCCCAGCATTTT; CDR3 protein: CASSPDRDQPQHF
D gene: -; V gene: TRBV6-6; J gene: TRBJ2-7; clone size: -; CDR3 DNA: TGTGCCAGCTCCTGGGATCCAGGAAGCTCCTACGAGCAGTACTTC; CDR3 protein: CASSWDPGSSYEQYF
D gene: TRBD1; V gene: TRBV5-1; J gene: TRBJ1-6; clone size: -; CDR3 DNA: TGCGCCAGCAGCTTGGGGGCCGGGGGACAGGCCAATTCACCCCTCCACTTT; CDR3 protein: CASSLGAGGQANSPLHF
D gene: -; V gene: TRBV6-6; J gene: TRBJ1-4; clone size: -; CDR3 DNA: TGTGCCAGCAGTACCGGACAGACTGTACTTTTT; CDR3 protein: CASSTGQTVLF
D gene: -; V gene: TRBV12-3/TRBV12-4; J gene: TRBJ2-1; clone size: -; CDR3 DNA: TGTGCCAGCAGTTTCGCACTCTACAATGAGCAGTTCTTC; CDR3 protein: CASSFALYNEQFF
D gene: -; V gene: TRBV24-1; J gene: TRBJ1-4; clone size: -; CDR3 DNA: TGTGCCACCAGTGACGGGGGCGCTGGTAATGAAAAACTGTTTTTT; CDR3 protein: CATSDGGAGNEKLFF